This TCR beta chain was identified during a study of tumor-infiltrating T cells and Merkel cell polyomavirus (dated by TCRdb to the late 2010s). Background for the entire study: In Merkel cell carcinoma patients, the study investigated CD8+ T cells specific for the Merkel cell polyomavirus KLL epitope. Varying disease stages were represented at patient presentation, and patients were followed for a median of 2.7 years (range roughly 1.1 to 6.0 years). Patient treatments varied, were not standardized, and included chemotherapy, radiation and immunotherapies. TRB sequencing was performed on KLL-tetramer-sorted cells from blood or tumor-infiltrating lymphocytes in around 15 samples, as well as on eleven to twelve matched whole-tumor samples. The majority of whole-tumor samples consisted of approximately 23-micron curls cut from formalin-fixed, paraffin-embedded tissue blocks. Across the study, one tumor sample was obtained as a frozen nodal tumor digest and one as a flash-frozen core biopsy of a metastasis. Study-wide findings and limitations: KLL-specific TRB repertoires proved diverse and largely private: among 390 or so unique sequences, only one clonotype was public, and a couple of patients shared that clonotype. A higher intratumoral fraction of KLL-specific T cells (1.9-18% versus about 0-0.15%) was associated with significantly improved MCC-specific survival. The small sample size of the study (n of about twelve patients) is a limitation. The study examined just one viral epitope, so T cells targeting other Merkel cell polyomavirus epitopes were not captured. A significant MCC-specific survival advantage (P = 0.0051) was associated with tumors having more unique KLL-specific clonotypes (roughly 5-110 vs 0-3).

The table lists this clone with a count of one. Which antigen it targets is not known. No base quality values were provided; no much bigger clone lies one nucleotide off. Robust positive staining for Merkel cell polyomavirus Large T antigen was observed by immunohistochemistry in the tumors of all patients. Eleven to twelve Merkel cell carcinoma patients were included, each with robust KLL-tetramer+ populations (above 0.04% of CD8+ T cells) in blood and/or cultured TIL. All patients were identified as Caucasian, and a median age of roughly 65 years (range roughly 45 to 85 years) was recorded. Lymph node tumors were analyzed for patients with unknown primaries presenting with nodal disease, or where primary tissue was insufficient. Library prep was done by the immunoSEQ multiplex PCR assay. Genomic DNA extraction, TRB sequencing and normalization were performed by Adaptive Biotechnologies (Seattle, WA). As for the authors' bioinformatics: To compute clonality, the Shannon entropy of productive TRB sequences was normalized by log2 of unique productive sequences and then subtracted from one. KLL-specific clonotypes in tumors were identified by matching TCRbeta CDR3 amino acid sequences with those from each patient's tetramer-sorted sample. TCRdb re-hosts the immuneACCESS table, in-frame sequences only. Its copies lack some clones; in the studies checked, an unresolved V gene accounts for under half of them, and the cause for the rest is not known. D and trimming were read from the DNA, whereas the V and J calls and clone size are those reported in that table. Here the sample has 24,000 or so clones; roughly nine tenths occur a single time. Clones ranked in the top ten supply roughly 2.7% of the sample.

Sequencing was carried out using lymph node tissue. This clonotype was obtained from a man aged 45-65 years with Merkel cell carcinoma.

At the DNA level, the sequence is TGCGCCAGCAGCTTGGAGGGACAGGGATCTCTTGGCACTGAAGCTTTCTTT. Its coded protein is CASSLEGQGSLGTEAFF. The chain was built from TRBV5-1 and TRBJ1-1, with TRBD1 identical over 9 junction bases. From its cysteine to its phenylalanine, the CDR3 spans 17 amino acids. Only the CDR3 DNA stays, 51 bases, in frame from base 1. The germline V gene encodes CDR1 SGHRS and CDR2 YFSETQ. Trimming takes 0 bases off V and 4 bases off J; junction bases not matched to a gene: 10. Outside the CDR3, residues come from the reference TRBV5-1 and TRBJ1-1 proteins, so the full variable domain is: KAGVTQTPRYLIKTRGQQVTLSCSPISGHRSVSWYQQTPGQGLQFLFEYFSETQRNKGNFPGRFSGRQFSNSRSEMNVSTLELGDSALYLCASSLEGQGSLGTEAFFGQGTRLTVV.